The present T cell receptor beta chain was sequenced within a study of blood T cell repertoires in COVID-19. Background on the study: Acute and convalescent COVID-19 specimens originated in the United States, Italy and Spain. T cells, B-cell-depleted T cells, or PBMCs provided the cDNA or gDNA that served as material.

In the authors' workflow: Reference gene primers were amplified, and this amplification served to estimate nucleated cell counts. The table came from immunoSEQ multiplex PCR; TCRdb's copy has only in-frame clones and leaves some out. Clone size and the V and J calls come from that table; the DNA yielded D and trimming. The sample yields about 120,000 clones, roughly 90% seen once. The V end was cut by 2 bases, the J end by 8 bases, with 13 bases between. The CDR3 length is 14 residues. Germline values: CDR1 MNHEY, CDR2 SMNVEV (reference sequence). This receptor was taken from a man aged 45 to 65 with acute or convalescent COVID-19. Sequenced sample: peripheral blood. V gene TRBV27 combines with J gene TRBJ2-1, with D possibly matching TRBD2 (6 bases). CDR3 DNA: TGTGCCAGCAGTTTAATAGCGGCCTCGGATGAGCAGTTCTTC. Protein product: CASSLIAASDEQFF.